A selection of T cell receptor beta chains follows, all from one sample in a study of CD8+ T cells in alopecia areata. Sequenced by immunoSEQ multiplex PCR; TCRdb stores in-frame clones only, minus some. The sample shows roughly 220,000 clones, around two fifths of them seen only once. The sample in question was CD4+ T cells sorted from blood, obtained between weeks 30 and 35, from a patient treated with tofacitinib. These receptors were collected from a human donor with alopecia areata. The CDR3 runs from the conserved cysteine through the conserved F or W. The D gene is left open where the match is weak. The size of a clone is reported for some rows only, either as once, few or many, or as a class for expanded clones.

j_gene | abundance | d_gene | v_gene | CDR3aa | CDR3nt
TRBJ2-3 | . | . | TRBV7-8 | CASSLLAQPKATDTQYF | TGTGCCAGCAGCTTATTGGCACAACCTAAGGCCACAGATACGCAGTATTTT
TRBJ1-5 | . | . | TRBV4-1 | CASSQIGGTAQPQHF | TGCGCCAGCAGCCAAATTGGGGGGACGGCTCAGCCCCAGCATTTT
TRBJ1-2 | . | TRBD1 | TRBV27 | CASSLSTGQGRAYGYTF | TGTGCCAGTTCACTATCGACCGGACAGGGGAGAGCCTATGGCTACACCTTC
TRBJ2-7 | . | TRBD2 | TRBV27 | CASRRGLAGTYEQYF | TGTGCCAGCAGGCGTGGACTAGCGGGGACCTACGAGCAGTACTTC
TRBJ2-5 | few | . | TRBV5-1 | CASSLGQADIGYF | TGCGCCAGCAGCTTGGGTCAGGCGGACATCGGGTACTTC
TRBJ1-2 | . | TRBD1 | TRBV11-2 | CASSLGSGTGDGYTF | TGTGCCAGCAGCTTAGGGTCCGGGACAGGGGATGGCTACACCTTC
TRBJ1-1 | . | . | TRBV30 | CAWSGQAGMNTEAFF | TGTGCCTGGAGTGGACAGGCCGGCATGAACACTGAAGCTTTCTTT
TRBJ2-4 | . | TRBD1 | TRBV19 | CASSPWDRGGKNIQYF | TGTGCCAGTAGTCCCTGGGACAGGGGAGGCAAAAACATTCAGTACTTC
TRBJ2-7 | few | TRBD1 | TRBV6-5 | CASSYRGQGSYEQYF | TGTGCCAGCAGTTACCGGGGACAGGGTTCCTACGAGCAGTACTTC
TRBJ1-5 | few | . | TRBV6-1 | CASSAGRILNQPQHF | TGTGCCAGCAGCGCCGGGAGGATCCTAAATCAGCCCCAGCATTTT
TRBJ2-2 | . | . | TRBV9 | CASSIMSAGTTGELFF | TGTGCCAGCAGCATCATGTCGGCAGGGACGACCGGGGAGCTGTTTTTT
TRBJ2-7 | few | . | TRBV4-1 | CASSQDIGLQYF | TGCGCCAGCAGCCAAGATATAGGATTGCAGTACTTC
TRBJ2-4 | . | . | TRBV4-2 | CASSQWMMGGQNIQYF | TGTGCCAGCAGCCAATGGATGATGGGGGGGCAAAACATTCAGTACTTC
TRBJ2-7 | . | TRBD2 | TRBV5-6 | CASSLAYLAGDHEQYF | TGTGCCAGCAGCTTGGCGTACCTAGCGGGGGACCACGAGCAGTACTTC
TRBJ2-7 | . | TRBD2 | TRBV2 | CASSEGRLAGGTYEQYF | TGTGCCAGCAGTGAAGGGCGACTAGCGGGAGGCACCTACGAGCAGTACTTC
TRBJ2-5 | few | TRBD1 | TRBV6-1 | CASSIRRGQETQYF | TGTGCCAGCAGTATACGCAGGGGGCAAGAGACCCAGTACTTC
TRBJ2-5 | . | . | TRBV2 | CASSQSGQETQYF | TGTGCCAGCAGCCAATCAGGGCAAGAGACCCAGTACTTC
TRBJ2-2 | few | TRBD1 | TRBV27 | CASTGTGVGELFF | TGTGCCAGCACCGGGACAGGGGTAGGGGAGCTGTTTTTT
TRBJ2-1 | . | TRBD2 | TRBV2 | CASSEGLAGVGEQFF | TGTGCCAGCAGTGAAGGACTAGCGGGAGTAGGTGAGCAGTTCTTC
TRBJ2-3 | . | . | TRBV10-3 | CAISRDKATDTQYF | TGTGCCATCAGCCGGGACAAGGCCACAGATACGCAGTATTTT
TRBJ2-7 | . | TRBD1 | TRBV29-1 | CSVVQGAYEQYF | TGCAGCGTTGTACAGGGGGCTTACGAGCAGTACTTC
TRBJ2-3 | . | . | TRBV19 | CASSITGRGETDTQYF | TGTGCCAGTAGTATAACGGGTCGGGGTGAAACAGATACGCAGTATTTT
TRBJ1-4 | . | . | TRBV25-1 | CASSELGAGRTNEKLFF | TGTGCCAGCAGTGAATTGGGGGCAGGGCGTACTAATGAAAAACTGTTTTTT